Below, one TCR beta chain is given with its context. Trimming cost V 0 bases and J 0 bases, with 8 bases left between them. CDR3 length equals 15 residues. Germline CDR1 is SEHNR and CDR2 is FQNEAQ (reference sequence). Random hexamers were used to reverse transcribe an amount of roughly 0.5 to 1 ug RNA. TCRdb itself ran the immunoSEQ multiplex PCR reads through MiXCR, one entry per CDR3 protein. Counted here are under 150,000 distinct CDR3 sequences, roughly 94% occurring once; the ten biggest clones make up around 0.12%. The source of the sample is a study of CD8 T cells in Susac syndrome. The receptor was derived from a human donor with multiple sclerosis. This chain uses TRBV7-9 with TRBJ1-1; D call uncertain. The material sequenced was CD4+ T cells from PBMCs. The CDR3 protein is CASSLARQLNTEAFF. The CDR3 nucleotides are TGTGCCAGCAGCTTAGCGAGGCAGCTGAACACTGAAGCTTTCTTT.